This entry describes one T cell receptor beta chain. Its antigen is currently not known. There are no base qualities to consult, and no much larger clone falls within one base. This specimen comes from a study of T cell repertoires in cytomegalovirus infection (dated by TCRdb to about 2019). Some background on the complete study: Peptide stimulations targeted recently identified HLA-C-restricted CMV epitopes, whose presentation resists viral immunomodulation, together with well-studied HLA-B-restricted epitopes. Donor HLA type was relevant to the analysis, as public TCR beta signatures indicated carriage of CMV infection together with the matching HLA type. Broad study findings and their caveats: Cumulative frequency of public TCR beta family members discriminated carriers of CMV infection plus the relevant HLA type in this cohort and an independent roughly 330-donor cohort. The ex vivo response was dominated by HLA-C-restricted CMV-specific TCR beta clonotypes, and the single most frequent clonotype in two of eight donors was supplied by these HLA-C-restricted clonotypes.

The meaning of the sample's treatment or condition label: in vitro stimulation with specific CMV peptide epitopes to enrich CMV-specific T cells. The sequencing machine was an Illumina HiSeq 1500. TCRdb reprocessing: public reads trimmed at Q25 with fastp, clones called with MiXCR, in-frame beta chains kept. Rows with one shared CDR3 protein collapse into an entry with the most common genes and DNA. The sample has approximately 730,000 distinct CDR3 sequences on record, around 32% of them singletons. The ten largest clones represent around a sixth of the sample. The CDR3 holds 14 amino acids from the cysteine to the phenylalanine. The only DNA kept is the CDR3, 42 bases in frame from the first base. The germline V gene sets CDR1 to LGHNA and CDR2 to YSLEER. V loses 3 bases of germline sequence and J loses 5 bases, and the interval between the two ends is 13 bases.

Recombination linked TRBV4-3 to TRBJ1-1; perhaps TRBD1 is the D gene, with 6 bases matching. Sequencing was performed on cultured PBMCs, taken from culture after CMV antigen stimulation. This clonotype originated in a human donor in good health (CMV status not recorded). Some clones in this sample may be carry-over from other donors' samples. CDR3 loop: CASSQRQALTEAFF. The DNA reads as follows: TGCGCCAGCAGCCAGAGACAGGCACTGACTGAAGCTTTCTTT.